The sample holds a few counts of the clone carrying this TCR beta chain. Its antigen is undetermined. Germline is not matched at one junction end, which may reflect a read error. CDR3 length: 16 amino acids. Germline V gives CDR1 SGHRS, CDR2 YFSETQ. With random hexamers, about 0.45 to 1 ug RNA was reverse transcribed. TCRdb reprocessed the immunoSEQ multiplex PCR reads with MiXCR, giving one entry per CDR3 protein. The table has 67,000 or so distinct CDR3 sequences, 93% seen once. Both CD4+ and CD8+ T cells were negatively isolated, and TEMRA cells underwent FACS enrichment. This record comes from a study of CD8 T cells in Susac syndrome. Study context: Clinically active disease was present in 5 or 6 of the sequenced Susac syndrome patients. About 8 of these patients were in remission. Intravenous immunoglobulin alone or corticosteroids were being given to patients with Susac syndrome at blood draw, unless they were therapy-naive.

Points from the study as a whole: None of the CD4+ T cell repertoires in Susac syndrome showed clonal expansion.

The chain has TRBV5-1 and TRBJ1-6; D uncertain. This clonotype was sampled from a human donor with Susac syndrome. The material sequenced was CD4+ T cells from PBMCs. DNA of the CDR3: TGCGCCAGCAGAGTGGACGGGAGCTCCTATAATTCACCCCTCCATTTT. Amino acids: CASRVDGSSYNSPLHF. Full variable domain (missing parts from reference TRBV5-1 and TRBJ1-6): KAGVTQTPRYLIKTRGQQVTLSCSPISGHRSVSWYQQTPGQGLQFLFEYFSETQRNKGNFPGRFSGRQFSNSRSEMNVSTLELGDSALYLCASRVDGSSYNSPLHFGNGTRLTVT.